This T cell receptor (beta chain) was documented in a study of T cells in localized non-small cell lung cancer. Method: immunoSEQ multiplex PCR; TCRdb's copy keeps in-frame clones and lacks some. This sample has 2,000 to 2,500 clones, with 25% to 30% found just once. A remark on this clone: Its target is unknown.

Study-level points and caveats: Analysis by sequencing included only one tumor region, so heterogeneity remains possible. Paired adjacent lung recovered a median around 52 of the top 100 tumor clones. Uninvolved nearby lung showed the greatest T cell clonality, exceeding that found in tumor.

CDR1 is SGHDN, CDR2 FVKESK, per germline. The CDR3 is 15 residues long. V gave up 6 bases and J gave up 0 bases; unmatched junction bases: 5. The source of this sequence is a man aged 40-75 years with stage II lung adenocarcinoma. The J gene is TRBJ1-2, the V gene TRBV14; 9 bases align to TRBD1. The sample consisted of lung tumor tissue, taken before any cancer treatment. This CDR3 is CASRKQGATNYGYTF. The CDR3 DNA is TGTGCCAGCAGAAAACAGGGGGCGACTAACTATGGCTACACCTTC.